This entry lists 22 T cell receptor beta chains sequenced from one sample in a study of T-cell reconstitution after alpha-beta-depleted transplantation in children. During its preparation, the TCRbeta library received unique molecular identifiers. TCRdb called the PCR reads again in MiXCR, with one record for every CDR3 protein. The sample includes some 120,000 distinct CDR3 sequences, 10% of them seen just once. The material sequenced was PBMCs, taken before TCRalphabeta/CD19-depleted stem cell transplant. These receptors originate from a boy between 2 and 10 years old with acute lymphoblastic leukemia, due to receive a stem cell transplant.

This clonotype showed up many times. The V and J genes are TRBV29-1 and TRBJ2-1; D perhaps matches TRBD2 (6 bases). The CDR3 has 16 residues. Germline CDR1 and CDR2: SQVTM and ANQGSEA. The V gene lost 3 bases and the J gene lost 0 bases, with 15 bases spanning the gap. CDR3 protein: CSVDPAWGDSYNEQFF. CDR3 nucleotide sequence: TGCAGCGTTGACCCCGCCTGGGGGGACTCCTACAATGAGCAGTTCTTC.

The V gene is TRBV27, the J gene TRBJ2-3; TRBD2 might be the D (6 bases). The CDR3 has 14 residues. Germline CDR1 reads MNHEY; CDR2 reads SMNVEV (reference sequence). The V end was cut by 8 bases, the J end by 3 bases, with 15 bases between. Written as DNA, the CDR3 is TGTGCCAGCGGAGTGGGGAGGCCGACAGATACGCAGTATTTT. Amino acid sequence: CASGVGRPTDTQYF.

The genes are TRBV29-1 and TRBJ2-7; D is undetermined. Trimming pared 4 bases from V and 6 bases from J, leaving 13 bases between. CDR1 and CDR2 (germline): SQVTM, ANQGSEA. The CDR3 runs 12 residues. The CDR3 region has the DNA TGCAGCGTTGCCTGGGCCAACAGCGAGCAGTACTTC. Residues: CSVAWANSEQYF.

The chain recombines TRBV5-1 with TRBJ2-5; 7 nucleotides align to TRBD2. This CDR3 has 16 residues. V lost 5 bases to trimming and J lost 1 base; unmatched junction nucleotides: 11. Looked up from germline, CDR1 is SGHRS and CDR2 is YFSETQ. The CDR3 DNA reads TGCGCCAGCAGGCTTCGGCTAGCGGAGCTCCAAGAGACCCAGTACTTC. Translating gives CASRLRLAELQETQYF.

This clonotype was counted many times. The CDR3 nucleotides read TGCAGTGTAAAGAGCGGGAGAGAAGAGACCCAGTACTTC. Encoded protein: CSVKSGREETQYF. The genes are TRBV20-1 and TRBJ2-5, with 8 bases fitting TRBD2. J was trimmed by 3 bases and V by 7 bases; bases with no gene match: 7. This CDR3 spans 13 amino acids. Germline CDR1 is DFQATT and CDR2 is SNEGSKA (reference sequence).

In this sample, this clonotype turned up a few times. This chain links TRBV6-1 with TRBJ2-7; 7 bases fit TRBD1. The junction had 3 bases not matched to a gene; V was cut back by 6 bases and J by 4 bases. The length of the CDR3 is 12 residues. The germline V gene has CDR1 MNHNS and CDR2 SASEGT. CDR3 nucleotides: TGTGCCAGCAGGGGGGACAGATACGAGCAGTACTTC. It yields the protein CASRGDRYEQYF.

In this sample, this clonotype turned up many times. CDR3 protein: CASSLVRTGDTGELFF. As DNA, the CDR3 is TGCGCCAGCAGCTTGGTTCGGACAGGAGACACCGGGGAGCTGTTTTTT. The chain couples TRBV5-1 to TRBJ2-2, with 7 positions matching TRBD1. Germline-derived CDR1 and CDR2 are SGHRS and YFSETQ. The CDR3 is 16 residues long. The ends lost 0 bases at V and 3 bases at J; junction bases unmatched: 5.

There are a few counts of this clonotype. V is TRBV6-6 and J is TRBJ2-3; D gene uncertain. Trimming cost V 6 bases and J 2 bases, with 9 bases left between them. Germline CDR1 is MNHNY and CDR2 is SVGAGI (reference sequence). The CDR3 is 13 amino acids. CDR3 bases: TGTGCCAGCAGGGCCCCGGACACAGATACGCAGTATTTT. Protein: CASRAPDTDTQYF.

This clonotype was recorded at least ten times. The rearrangement joins TRBV5-1 to TRBJ2-7; D remains unclear. The CDR3 is 14 amino acids. Looked up from germline, CDR1 is SGHRS and CDR2 is YFSETQ. Trimming shortened V by 0 bases and J by 3 bases, and 10 bases separated the two germline ends. The CDR3 loop is CASSLEEAVYEQYF. CDR3 nucleotides: TGCGCCAGCAGCTTGGAGGAAGCCGTCTACGAGCAGTACTTC.

As concerns this clonotype: It may be a read error: a sequence one base away is much more abundant. The rearrangement uses TRBV7-2 and TRBJ2-7; D is perhaps TRBD2 (5 bases). The CDR3 contains 14 residues. Germline V gene data show CDR1 as SGHTA and CDR2 as FQGNSA. The CDR3 DNA follows: TGTGCCACCAGCTTAGCGCCGGGAAACTACGAGCAGTACTTC. Protein sequence: CATSLAPGNYEQYF.

This clonotype was counted a few times. The CDR3 here is CSARDWQFKTENQPQHF. In nucleotides, the CDR3 is TGCAGTGCTAGAGATTGGCAGTTTAAAACGGAAAATCAGCCCCAGCATTTT. This sequence joins TRBV20-1 and TRBJ1-5; no firm D call. Trimming shortened V by 0 bases and J by 4 bases, and 19 bases separated the two germline ends. CDR3 length equals 17 residues. The germline V gene encodes CDR1 DFQATT and CDR2 SNEGSKA (reference sequence).

In this sample, this clonotype turned up once. The chain couples TRBV7-8 to TRBJ1-5; perhaps TRBD1 as D (5 bases). V lost 1 base to trimming and J lost 3 bases, with 10 bases between them. The CDR3 extends over 15 amino acids. Germline V lookup: CDR1 SGHVS, CDR2 FQNEAQ. The CDR3 DNA follows: TGTGCCAGCAGCTTAGATGGACACCTCAATCAGCCCCAGCATTTT. It translates to CASSLDGHLNQPQHF. Full variable domain (remainder filled in from reference TRBV7-8 and TRBJ1-5): GAGVSQSPRYKVAKRGQDVALRCDPISGHVSLFWYQQALGQGPEFLTYFQNEAQLDKSGLPSDRFFAERPEGSVSTLKIQRTQQEDSAVYLCASSLDGHLNQPQHFGDGTRLSIL.

Only a few counts were recorded for this clonotype. The CDR3 coding sequence is TGTGCCAGCACCCCTGTGGGGGTAAGGGGAGATACGCAGTATTTT. It translates to CASTPVGVRGDTQYF. This chain uses TRBV5-6 with TRBJ2-3; tentatively, D is TRBD1 or TRBD2 (5 bases each). CDR1 SGHDT and CDR2 YYEEEE come from the germline V gene. The CDR3 spans 15 residues. Trimming stripped 6 bases from V and 5 bases from J, with 19 bases between.

There are a few counts of this clonotype. For the CDR3, the DNA is TGTGCCAGCAGTTGGTGGCCTCAGAGGGGGTTAAGGGTGGGCAATCAGCCCCAGCATTTT. Amino acid sequence: CASSWWPQRGLRVGNQPQHF. The rearrangement uses TRBV6-2 or TRBV6-3 and TRBJ1-5; the D gene is possibly TRBD1 (6 bases). CDR3 length equals 20 residues. The germline V and J ends were trimmed by 4 bases and 2 bases, with 27 bases remaining between them. Per germline, CDR1 MNHEY and CDR2 SVGEGT.

This clonotype was counted a few times. CDR3 loop: CASRGEPNTGELFF. The CDR3 DNA reads TGCGCCAGCAGGGGTGAGCCGAACACCGGGGAGCTGTTTTTT. This chain links TRBV10-2 with TRBJ2-2; no firm D call. The length of the CDR3 is 14 residues. V gave up 6 bases and J gave up 0 bases, with 8 bases separating them. CDR1 is WSHSY and CDR2 is SAAADI in the germline V gene.

This clonotype was counted ten times or more. V usage is TRBV20-1 and J usage is TRBJ2-7, with TRBD2 matching 12 bases. Germline V gives CDR1 DFQATT, CDR2 SNEGSKA (reference sequence). The CDR3 runs 16 residues. J was trimmed by 4 bases and V by 0 bases; bases with no gene match: 7. The CDR3 spells CSARDRTSGVWYEQYF. CDR3 in DNA: TGCAGTGCTAGAGATAGGACTAGCGGGGTTTGGTACGAGCAGTACTTC.

V is TRBV28 and J is TRBJ1-2; D is perhaps TRBD1 (6 bases). Trimming took off 5 bases at V and 2 bases at J, with 12 bases between the two ends. The length of the CDR3 is 14 residues. Per the germline V gene, CDR1 is MDHEN and CDR2 is SYDVKM. CDR3 region: CASSRGHSNYGYTF. In DNA, the CDR3 is TGTGCCAGCAGTCGGGGGCACTCAAACTATGGCTACACCTTC.

V gene TRBV20-1 combines with J gene TRBJ2-7; TRBD1 might be the D (5 bases). CDR3 length: 12 residues. CDR1 DFQATT and CDR2 SNEGSKA come from the germline V gene (reference sequence). The CDR3 bases are TGCAGCCCCCTAGGGGCCTCCTACGAGCAGTACTTC. Translation gives CSPLGASYEQYF.

In its sample, this clonotype was seen a few times. This rearrangement joins TRBV6-1 to TRBJ2-1; D not certain. CDR1 is MNHNS and CDR2 is SASEGT in the germline V gene. V dropped 4 bases and J dropped 7 bases, with 17 bases sitting between them. The CDR3 length is 15 residues. CDR3 DNA sequence: TGTGCCAGCAGTGTGACGGCGGACGGATTAAATGAGCAGTTCTTC. Translated: CASSVTADGLNEQFF.

This clonotype was observed a handful of times. The chain is built from TRBV6-2 or TRBV6-3 and TRBJ2-7; possibly TRBD2 for D (6 bases). The CDR3 runs to 16 residues. Trimming stripped 7 bases from V and 7 bases from J, with 26 bases between. Per the germline V gene, CDR1 is MNHEY and CDR2 is SVGEGT. The CDR3 protein is CASTMSGTWGSREQYF. For the CDR3, the DNA is TGTGCCAGCACTATGTCCGGGACTTGGGGTTCGCGTGAGCAGTACTTC.

This rearrangement joins TRBV7-8 to TRBJ1-3, with 9 bases fitting TRBD1. Germline lookup yields CDR1 SGHVS and CDR2 FQNEAQ. This CDR3 is built from 17 residues. V trimming: 3 bases; J trimming: 3 bases; junction bases outside the gene matches: 9. In nucleotides, the CDR3 is TGTGCCAGCAGCTTTGGGGACAGGGTGAATGTTGGAAACACCATATATTTT. Amino acids: CASSFGDRVNVGNTIYF.

J is TRBJ2-5 and V is TRBV27; 12 nucleotides agree with TRBD2. The length of the CDR3 is 18 residues. Trimming took 4 bases from V and 9 from J; bases not matched to a gene: 18. Germline-derived CDR1 and CDR2 are MNHEY and SMNVEV (reference sequence). CDR3 DNA: TGTGCCAGCAGTTCCCCCGGCGGGACTAGCGGGCCCCCGGGGTCCCAGTACTTC. This translates into CASSSPGGTSGPPGSQYF.